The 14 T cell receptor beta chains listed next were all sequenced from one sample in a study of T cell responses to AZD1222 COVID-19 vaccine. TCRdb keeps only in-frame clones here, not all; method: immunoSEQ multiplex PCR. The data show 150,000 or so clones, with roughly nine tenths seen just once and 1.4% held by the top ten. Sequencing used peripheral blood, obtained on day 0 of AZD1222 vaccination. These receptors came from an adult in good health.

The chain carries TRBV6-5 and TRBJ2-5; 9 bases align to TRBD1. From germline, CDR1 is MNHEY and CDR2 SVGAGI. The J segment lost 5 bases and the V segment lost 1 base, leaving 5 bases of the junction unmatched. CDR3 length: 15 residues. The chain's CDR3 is CASSYWGQGKETQYF. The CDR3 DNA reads TGTGCCAGCAGTTACTGGGGACAGGGCAAGGAGACCCAGTACTTC.

The CDR3 is CASSTQGAGYTF. The CDR3, as DNA: TGTGCCAGCAGCACCCAGGGGGCTGGCTACACCTTC. The chain links TRBV9 to TRBJ1-2, with 8 bases aligning to TRBD1. The CDR3 covers 12 residues. CDR1 is SGDLS and CDR2 is YYNGEE in the germline V gene. The junction had 3 bases not matched to a gene; V was cut back by 4 bases and J by 7 bases.

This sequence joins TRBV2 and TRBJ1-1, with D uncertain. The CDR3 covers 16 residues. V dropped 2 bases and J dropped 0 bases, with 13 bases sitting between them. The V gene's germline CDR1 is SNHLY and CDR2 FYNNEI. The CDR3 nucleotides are TGTGCCAGCAGTGAAAAGTGGGCAGCCTTGAACACTGAAGCTTTCTTT. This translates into CASSEKWAALNTEAFF.

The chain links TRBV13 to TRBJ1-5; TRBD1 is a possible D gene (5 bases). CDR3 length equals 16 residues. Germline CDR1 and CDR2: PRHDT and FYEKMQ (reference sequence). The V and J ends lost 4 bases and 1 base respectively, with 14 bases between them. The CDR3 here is CASSSRGVSSNQPQHF. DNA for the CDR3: TGTGCCAGCAGCTCAAGGGGTGTTTCGAGCAATCAGCCCCAGCATTTT.

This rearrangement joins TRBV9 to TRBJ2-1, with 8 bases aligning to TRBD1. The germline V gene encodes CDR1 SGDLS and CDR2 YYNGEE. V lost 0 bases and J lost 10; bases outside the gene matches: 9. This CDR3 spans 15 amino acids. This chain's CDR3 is CASSVGTGGAGEQFF. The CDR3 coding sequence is TGTGCCAGCAGCGTAGGAACAGGGGGTGCGGGCGAGCAGTTCTTC.

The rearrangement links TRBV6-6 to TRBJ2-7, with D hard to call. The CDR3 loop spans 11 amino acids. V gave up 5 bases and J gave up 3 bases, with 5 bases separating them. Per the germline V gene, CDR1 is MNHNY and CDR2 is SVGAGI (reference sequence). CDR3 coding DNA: TGTGCCAGCAGTCACAGCTACGAGCAGTACTTC. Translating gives CASSHSYEQYF.

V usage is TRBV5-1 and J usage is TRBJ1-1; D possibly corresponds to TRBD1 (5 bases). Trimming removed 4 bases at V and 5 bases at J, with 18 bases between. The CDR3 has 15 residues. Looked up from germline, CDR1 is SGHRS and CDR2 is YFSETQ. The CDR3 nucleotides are TGCGCCAGCAGCGGACTCGGGACGGCGGTAACTGAAGCTTTCTTT. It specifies CASSGLGTAVTEAFF.

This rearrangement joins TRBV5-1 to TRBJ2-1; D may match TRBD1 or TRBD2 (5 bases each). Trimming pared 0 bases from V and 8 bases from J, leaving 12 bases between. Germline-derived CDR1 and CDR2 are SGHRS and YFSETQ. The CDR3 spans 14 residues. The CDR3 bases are TGCGCCAGCAGCTTGGATGGGACGGGCGATGAGCAGTTCTTC. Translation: CASSLDGTGDEQFF.

CDR3 sequence reads: CASSKALQGAGNEQYF. For the CDR3, the DNA is TGTGCCAGCAGCAAAGCGCTCCAGGGGGCGGGAAACGAGCAGTACTTC. The V call is TRBV21-1, the J call TRBJ2-7; TRBD1, the table's D call, lacks a check against the DNA. TRBV21-1 is assigned pseudogene status. The CDR3 length is 16 residues.

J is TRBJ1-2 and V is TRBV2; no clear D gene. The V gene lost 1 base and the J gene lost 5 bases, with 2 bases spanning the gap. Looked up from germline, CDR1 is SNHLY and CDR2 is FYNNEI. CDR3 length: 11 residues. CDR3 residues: CASSEGYGYTF. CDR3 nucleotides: TGTGCCAGCAGTGAAGGATATGGCTACACCTTC.

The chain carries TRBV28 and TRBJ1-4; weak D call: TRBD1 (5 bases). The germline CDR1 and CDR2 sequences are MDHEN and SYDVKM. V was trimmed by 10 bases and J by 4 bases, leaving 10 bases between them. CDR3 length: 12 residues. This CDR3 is CAIGTGNEKLFF. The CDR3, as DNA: TGTGCCATTGGGACGGGTAATGAAAAACTGTTTTTT.

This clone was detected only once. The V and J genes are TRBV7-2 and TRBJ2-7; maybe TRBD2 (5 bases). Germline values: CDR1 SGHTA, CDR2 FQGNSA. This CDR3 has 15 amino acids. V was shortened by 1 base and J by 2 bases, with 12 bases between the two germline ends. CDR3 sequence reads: CASSLVPGSAYEQYF. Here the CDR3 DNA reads TGTGCCAGCAGCTTAGTTCCGGGGTCAGCCTACGAGCAGTACTTC.

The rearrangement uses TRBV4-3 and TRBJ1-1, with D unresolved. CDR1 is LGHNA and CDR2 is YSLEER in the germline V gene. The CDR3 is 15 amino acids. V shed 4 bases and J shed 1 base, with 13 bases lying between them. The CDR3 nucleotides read TGCGCCAGCAGCCCCGATCTATGGGGGAACACTGAAGCTTTCTTT. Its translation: CASSPDLWGNTEAFF.

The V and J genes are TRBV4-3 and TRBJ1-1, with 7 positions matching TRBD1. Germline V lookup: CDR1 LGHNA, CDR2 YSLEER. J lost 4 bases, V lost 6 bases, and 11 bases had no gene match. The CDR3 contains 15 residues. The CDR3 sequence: CASREQTGTLTEAFF. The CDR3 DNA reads TGCGCCAGCAGGGAACAGACAGGGACTCTCACTGAAGCTTTCTTT.